This is a list of T cell receptor beta chains from one sample in a study of CD8 T cells in ankylosing spondylitis. Each CDR3 protein is one row after TCRdb ran MiXCR on the 5' RACE reads. The sample lists around 210,000 distinct CDR3 sequences, around 8% occurring once. Specimen: blood, either unsorted or a sorted T cell fraction (not recorded which). The receptors originated from a female donor with ankylosing spondylitis or in good health (not recorded which). Each CDR3 is given with its conserved first and last residue. The size entry is marked missing in some rows and otherwise reads once, few, many or a size class.

clone size | J gene | V gene | CDR3 protein
many | TRBJ2-1 | TRBV6-2/TRBV6-3 | CASSYEAGGTHNEQFF
few | TRBJ1-2 | TRBV7-2 | CASSLGAGAGYGYTF
many | TRBJ2-5 | TRBV10-3 | CAISEMAGTETQYF
many | TRBJ2-6 | TRBV15 | CATSAHGPGANVLTF
many | TRBJ2-7 | TRBV20-1 | CSASLPGQRQYF
few | TRBJ2-7 | TRBV20-1 | CSARRGSKEVYEQYF
many | TRBJ2-7 | TRBV3-1 | CASSQRAEGEQYF
few | TRBJ1-5 | TRBV2 | CASRRQGPNQPQHF
- | TRBJ2-2 | TRBV7-8 | CASSAPGGINTGELFF
many | TRBJ2-1 | TRBV10-3 | CAISESGSSYNEQFF
many | TRBJ1-5 | TRBV4-3 | CASSQDRTGDQPQHF
many | TRBJ2-1 | TRBV14 | CASSQYGNEQFF
many | TRBJ2-5 | TRBV5-1 | CASSPGTAQETQYF
once | TRBJ1-1 | TRBV29-1 | CSVRPFGTEAFF
- | TRBJ2-1 | TRBV11-3 | CASSKLASSYNEQFF
- | TRBJ2-5 | TRBV30 | CAWVAGGPGETQYF
many | TRBJ2-3 | TRBV20-1 | CSARVASGSTADTQYF
many | TRBJ2-4 | TRBV9 | CASSHGSGMQYF
many | TRBJ2-2 | TRBV5-1 | CASSPIPGPPTTGELFF
- | TRBJ2-1 | TRBV29-1 | CSVVRGFF
few | TRBJ1-4 | TRBV5-1 | CAREVSPNEKLFF
many | TRBJ2-6 | TRBV11-1 | CASSYYRGLTGANVLTF
many | TRBJ2-1 | TRBV20-1 | CSARVRGSSYNEQFF
few | TRBJ1-1 | TRBV21-1 | CASSKERCLAGRYTEAFF
many | TRBJ2-3 | TRBV12-3/TRBV12-4 | CASSLSLALSTDTQYF
few | TRBJ2-3 | TRBV7-2 | CASTLGTSGSYTDTQYF
many | TRBJ1-6 | TRBV6-1 | CASTRDRLNSPLHF
many | TRBJ2-5 | TRBV5-1 | CASSLGAQGAGSSETQYF
many | TRBJ2-7 | TRBV29-1 | CSVASRGYEQYF
many | TRBJ2-7 | TRBV20-1 | CSARDSRRGPYEQYF
many | TRBJ2-3 | TRBV6-2/TRBV6-3 | CASRAPGLAGPYSDTQYF
few | TRBJ2-1 | TRBV12-3/TRBV12-4 | CASTPSSGYRGEQFF
few | TRBJ2-1 | TRBV7-2 | CASTRTSGRGEQFF
many | TRBJ1-1 | TRBV6-2/TRBV6-3 | CASSYHPKGEAFF
many | TRBJ2-7 | TRBV7-2 | CASSQRGPLYEQYF
many | TRBJ1-1 | TRBV12-3/TRBV12-4 | CASRFWGFTEAFF
many | TRBJ2-1 | TRBV19 | CASSMTQTTNNEQFF
few | TRBJ2-1 | TRBV6-2/TRBV6-3 | CASSYSRLAGNNEQFF
many | TRBJ2-3 | TRBV19 | CASSHPSGTSGTLQYF
many | TRBJ2-7 | TRBV3-1 | CASSQRPGGEQYF
many | TRBJ2-7 | TRBV6-1 | CASSSRGQRRYEQYF
many | TRBJ2-1 | TRBV10-3 | CATESGLVDNEQFF
few | TRBJ2-7 | TRBV7-2 | CASSTTSYEQYF
- | TRBJ1-1 | TRBV7-2 | CASSFVQNTEAFF
many | TRBJ2-1 | TRBV2 | CASSFSGSEQFF
many | TRBJ1-4 | TRBV5-5 | CASSLLRTNEKLFF
many | TRBJ2-1 | TRBV12-3/TRBV12-4 | CASRIAGGHNEQFF
many | TRBJ1-3 | TRBV6-5 | CASSYGGGSSGNTIYF
many | TRBJ2-1 | TRBV6-2/TRBV6-3 | CATHKSGRRLGNEQFF
many | TRBJ1-1 | TRBV25-1 | CASSPRQEVSEAFF
many | TRBJ2-1 | TRBV6-2/TRBV6-3 | CASTLPRWAGSSYNEQFF
many | TRBJ2-1 | TRBV20-1 | CSEAVAGKDNEQFF
many | TRBJ2-3 | TRBV6-4 | CASSRVTTDTQYF
many | TRBJ2-7 | TRBV2 | CASSEQGMDYEQYF
many | TRBJ1-3 | TRBV28 | CASRSPGRSSGNTIYF
many | TRBJ2-1 | TRBV20-1 | CSAGLAGAYNEQFF
many | TRBJ2-1 | TRBV7-2 | CASTRTSGYNEQFF
few | TRBJ2-6 | TRBV7-9 | CASSSRQGRNVLTF
many | TRBJ2-5 | TRBV28 | CASSRLAGIEETQYF
many | TRBJ1-5 | TRBV10-1 | CASSEVVGISYSNQPQHF